This is a list of T cell receptor beta chains from one sample in a study of Ad26.COV2.S vaccination and SARS-CoV-2 variants. The table came from immunoSEQ multiplex PCR; TCRdb's copy has only in-frame clones and leaves some out. The repertoire has some 480,000 clones, around nine tenths of them found once; the top ten carry 9.5% to 15%. The sequences come from peripheral blood, collected in a trial of Ad26.COV2.S vaccine versus placebo. These receptors were taken from a person between 18 and 60 years old who received the Ad26.COV2.S COVID-19 vaccine or a placebo. CDR3s include the opening cysteine and the closing phenylalanine or tryptophan. Fields, in order: V gene, J gene, D gene, clone size, CDR3 DNA, CDR3 protein. The D gene is left open where the match is weak. A clone size is listed for some rows: how often the clone was seen (once, few, many), or a class if it is expanded.

V: TRBV6-5; J: TRBJ2-7; D: TRBD1; size: .; DNA: TGTGCCGGGAGCCCCCCGGGACAGGGGTACAGCGAGCAGTACTTC; CDR3: CAGSPPGQGYSEQYF
V: TRBV6-5; J: TRBJ2-7; D: .; size: .; DNA: TGTGCCAGCACCGACTCTTTCGAGCAGTACTTC; CDR3: CASTDSFEQYF
V: TRBV5-1; J: TRBJ1-2; D: TRBD1; size: .; DNA: TGCGCCAGCAGCCCTAATCCGGGACAGGGAGGAGGTGGCTACACCTTC; CDR3: CASSPNPGQGGGGYTF
V: TRBV21-1; J: TRBJ1-2; D: .; size: .; DNA: TGTGCCAGCAGCACCTTCCGCGGGTTACGCTATGGCTACACCTTC; CDR3: CASSTFRGLRYGYTF
V: TRBV7-9; J: TRBJ2-3; D: TRBD2; size: .; DNA: TGTGCCAGCAGCTTATATCTAGCGGGGACAGATACGCAGTATTTT; CDR3: CASSLYLAGTDTQYF
V: TRBV5-6; J: TRBJ2-5; D: TRBD1; size: .; DNA: TGTGCTAGCAGCCCGACAGGGGTCGAGACCCAGTACTTC; CDR3: CASSPTGVETQYF
V: TRBV5-1; J: TRBJ1-4; D: .; size: .; DNA: TGCGCCAGCAGCTTGGAGTCAAGGACTGAAAAACTGTTTTTT; CDR3: CASSLESRTEKLFF
V: TRBV6-6; J: TRBJ1-2; D: TRBD1; size: .; DNA: TGTGCCAGCAGTCCACCACAGGGGACCTATGGCTACACCTTC; CDR3: CASSPPQGTYGYTF
V: TRBV2; J: TRBJ2-1; D: TRBD1; size: .; DNA: TGTGCCACCCAACAGGGGGGATTCTACAATGAGCAGTTCTTC; CDR3: CATQQGGFYNEQFF
V: TRBV15; J: TRBJ2-3; D: .; size: .; DNA: TGTGCCACCAGCGTCCCGGGGGGCGGGAGACGCACAGATACGCAGTATTTT; CDR3: CATSVPGGGRRTDTQYF
V: TRBV7-2; J: TRBJ2-6; D: TRBD1; size: .; DNA: TGTGCCAGCAGCTTATTTGGGACAGGGAGCTCTGGGGCCAACGTCCTGACTTTC; CDR3: CASSLFGTGSSGANVLTF
V: TRBV18; J: TRBJ2-2; D: TRBD1; size: .; DNA: TGTGCCAGCTCACCGGGACAGGTCCCCACCGGGGAGCTGTTTTTT; CDR3: CASSPGQVPTGELFF
V: TRBV12-3/TRBV12-4; J: TRBJ1-1; D: .; size: once; DNA: TGTGCCAGCAGCCTCACTTTTGGAGGATCGGCTTTCTTT; CDR3: CASSLTFGGSAFF
V: TRBV7-2; J: TRBJ2-1; D: .; size: once; DNA: TGTGCCAGCAGCTTAGTAACTATCGTCCCTAGTGAGCAGTTCTTC; CDR3: CASSLVTIVPSEQFF
V: TRBV7-8; J: TRBJ2-7; D: .; size: .; DNA: TGTGCCAGCAGCTTAGGGGACGAAGGCGAGCAGTACTTC; CDR3: CASSLGDEGEQYF
V: TRBV28; J: TRBJ2-7; D: .; size: .; DNA: TGTGCCAGCAGTTCCGTTACCTACGAGCAGTACTTC; CDR3: CASSSVTYEQYF
V: TRBV27; J: TRBJ1-2; D: .; size: .; DNA: TGTGCCAGCAGGTCGGGGGTCCTTGGCTACACCTTC; CDR3: CASRSGVLGYTF
V: TRBV5-1; J: TRBJ2-3; D: TRBD2; size: .; DNA: TGCGCCAGCAGTCCCTCCGGGACTAGCGGGAGTCCTGCCTTCACAGATACGCAGTATTTT; CDR3: CASSPSGTSGSPAFTDTQYF
V: TRBV30; J: TRBJ2-7; D: TRBD2; size: .; DNA: TGTGCCTGGAGGGCCAAAAGACTAGCGATATACGAGCAGTACTTC; CDR3: CAWRAKRLAIYEQYF
V: TRBV19; J: TRBJ1-2; D: .; size: once; DNA: TGTGCCAGTAGTACTACACCCTTAAGAGGCTACACCTTC; CDR3: CASSTTPLRGYTF
V: TRBV19; J: TRBJ1-1; D: .; size: few; DNA: TGTGCCAGTAGTCGGGGGGCGCGAGCTTTCTTT; CDR3: CASSRGARAFF
V: TRBV12-3/TRBV12-4; J: TRBJ2-7; D: .; size: .; DNA: TGTGCCAGCAGTTTAGGTTTCCTCGAGCAGTACTTC; CDR3: CASSLGFLEQYF
V: TRBV2; J: TRBJ1-5; D: .; size: .; DNA: TGTGCCAGCAGCCCAAATAGCAATCAGCCCCAGCATTTT; CDR3: CASSPNSNQPQHF
V: TRBV28; J: TRBJ2-7; D: .; size: .; DNA: TGTGCCAGCAGTAACGGCGAGCAGTACTTC; CDR3: CASSNGEQYF
V: TRBV3-1/TRBV3-2; J: TRBJ2-7; D: .; size: .; DNA: TGTGCCAGCAGCCAAGATTTTCGGCCCTACGAGCAGTACTTC; CDR3: CASSQDFRPYEQYF
V: TRBV27; J: TRBJ2-3; D: .; size: .; DNA: TGTGCCAGCTTCGGGGATACGCAGTATTTT; CDR3: CASFGDTQYF
V: TRBV7-3; J: TRBJ2-3; D: .; size: .; DNA: TGTGCCAGCAGCTCCATTTCGGGAGAAGAAGATACGCAGTATTTT; CDR3: CASSSISGEEDTQYF
V: TRBV4-1; J: TRBJ1-1; D: .; size: .; DNA: TGCGCCAGCAGCCACACCGGGACTGAAGCTTTCTTT; CDR3: CASSHTGTEAFF
V: TRBV20-1; J: TRBJ1-1; D: .; size: .; DNA: TGCAGTGCAGGACAGTATGAAGCTTTCTTT; CDR3: CSAGQYEAFF